Below, 12 T cell receptor beta chains from the same sample are listed, as sequenced in a study of blood T cell repertoires in COVID-19 (dated by TCRdb to 2018 to 2020). Library preparation was by the immunoSEQ multiplex PCR assay. The immuneACCESS repertoire file appears here via TCRdb, limited to in-frame rearrangements. These files lack a portion of the clones; in checked studies, under half of the deficit traces to unresolved V genes, and the cause of the others is not known. The sample table holds roughly 170,000 clones, of which over 65% were seen once. The ten largest clones capture nearly 4.5% of the sample. Sample: PBMCs or T cells enriched from blood (not recorded which). Receptors were obtained from a woman aged 45-65 years who had recovered from COVID-19.

This clone came up a few times. This chain joins TRBV6-5 and TRBJ2-5; 8 nucleotides align to TRBD2. CDR1 is MNHEY and CDR2 is SVGAGI in the germline V gene. CDR3 length: 13 amino acids. The junction had 8 bases not matched to a gene; V was cut back by 9 bases and J by 5 bases. The CDR3 spells CASARGGEETQYF. The DNA for the CDR3 is TGTGCCAGTGCCCGGGGGGGAGAGGAGACCCAGTACTTC.

As DNA, the CDR3 is TGTGCCATCAGGCCTACAGGGGGACGTGGCTACACCTTC. As protein: CAIRPTGGRGYTF. This chain joins TRBV10-3 and TRBJ1-2, with 8 nucleotides matching TRBD1. This CDR3 has 13 amino acids. The germline CDR1 and CDR2 sequences are ENHRY and SYGVKD. V lost 6 bases to trimming and J lost 7 bases; unmatched junction nucleotides: 7.

The V call is TRBV29-1, the J call TRBJ2-1; TRBD2 is a possible D gene (6 bases). CDR1 and CDR2 from the germline V gene are SQVTM and ANQGSEA. The CDR3 runs to 14 residues. Deletions cut 4 bases from V and 1 base from J, with 11 bases between. The CDR3 region is CSVGEVGSYNEQFF. The CDR3 DNA reads as TGCAGCGTTGGGGAGGTGGGGTCCTACAATGAGCAGTTCTTC.

CDR3: CASSPGTGSSYEQYV. The CDR3 DNA sequence: TGTGCCAGCTCACCGGGAACAGGGAGCTCCTACGAGCAGTACGTC. The chain couples TRBV18 to TRBJ2-7; D perhaps matches TRBD1 (6 bases). Per the germline V gene, CDR1 is KGHSH and CDR2 is LQKENI. V lost 3 bases and J 0 bases, leaving 12 bases between the germline ends. This CDR3 contains 15 residues.

V usage is TRBV5-4 and J usage is TRBJ1-2; 7 bases agree with TRBD1. The CDR3 consists of 15 residues. Unmatched junction bases numbered 5, after V lost 0 bases and J lost 3 bases. CDR1 and CDR2 (germline): SGHNT, YYREEE (reference sequence). DNA of the CDR3: TGTGCCAGCAGCTTGGGACAGGGTCGGGACTATGGCTACACCTTC. Translation gives CASSLGQGRDYGYTF.

J is TRBJ2-3 and V is TRBV5-6; perhaps TRBD2 as D (6 bases). Germline CDR1 reads SGHDT; CDR2 reads YYEEEE. The CDR3 totals 13 residues. Trimming removed 10 bases at V and 4 bases at J, with 16 bases between. CDR3 DNA: TGTGCCGGCGGGCGGGATGTCTCAGATACGCAGTATTTT. It specifies CAGGRDVSDTQYF.

The chain uses TRBV27 and TRBJ2-3, with TRBD2 identical over 9 bases. With V trimmed by 8 bases and J by 5 bases, 11 bases remained unmatched. CDR3 length equals 15 residues. Germline V gene lookup returns CDR1 MNHEY and CDR2 SMNVEV (reference sequence). The CDR3 DNA reads as TGTGCCAGCGGCACGACTAGCGGCGTAGTAGATACGCAGTATTTT. Translated: CASGTTSGVVDTQYF.

The V gene is TRBV18, the J gene TRBJ2-1, with 8 bases that match TRBD1. Trimming at V came to 2 bases and at J to 2 bases, leaving 2 bases not matched to a gene. This CDR3 is 15 amino acids long. Looked up from germline, CDR1 is KGHSH and CDR2 is LQKENI. CDR3 nucleotides: TGTGCCAGCTCACCAACACAGGGGGCCTACAATGAGCAGTTCTTC. It is translated as CASSPTQGAYNEQFF. Full variable domain (outside the CDR3, taken from reference TRBV18 and TRBJ2-1): NAGVMQNPRHLVRRRGQEARLRCSPMKGHSHVYWYRQLPEEGLKFMVYLQKENIIDESGMPKERFSAEFPKEGPSILRIQQVVRGDSAAYFCASSPTQGAYNEQFFGPGTRLTVL.

The chain employs TRBV2 and TRBJ1-1, with TRBD1 matching over 7 bases. The ends lost 2 bases at V and 0 bases at J; junction bases unmatched: 9. CDR1 and CDR2 (germline): SNHLY, FYNNEI. The CDR3 is 17 residues long. The CDR3 nucleotides read TGTGCCAGCAGTGAAAGGTTTAGGGACAGCATGAACACTGAAGCTTTCTTT. Residues: CASSERFRDSMNTEAFF.

V and J are TRBV5-1 and TRBJ2-6; TRBD1 might be the D (5 bases). Germline lookup yields CDR1 SGHRS and CDR2 YFSETQ. V gave up 4 bases and J gave up 0 bases, with 11 bases separating them. CDR3 length: 16 amino acids. The CDR3 coding sequence is TGCGCCAGCAGCCCATCAGGGCTCTCTGGGGCCAACGTCCTGACTTTC. This gives the protein CASSPSGLSGANVLTF.

This chain links TRBV12-5 with TRBJ2-1; possible D gene TRBD2, 6 bases. Looked up from germline, CDR1 is LGHNT and CDR2 is FRNRAP. V lost 0 bases, J lost 6 bases, and 18 bases lay in between. CDR3 length: 17 amino acids. The CDR3 here is CASGLVLGTPLGNEQFF. Written as DNA, the CDR3 is TGTGCTAGTGGTTTGGTACTCGGGACTCCCCTGGGCAATGAGCAGTTCTTC.

In its sample, this clone was seen once. The rearrangement links TRBV12-3 or TRBV12-4 to TRBJ2-1; tentatively, D is TRBD1 (7 bases). The V end was cut by 6 bases, the J end by 14 bases, with 17 bases between. This CDR3 spans 12 amino acids. The CDR3 sequence is CASRDQGGEEFF. As DNA, the CDR3 is TGTGCCAGCAGGGATCAGGGGGGAGAGGAGTTCTTC.